This T cell receptor beta chain is drawn from a study of CD8 T cells in Susac syndrome. Whole-study context: Patients with Susac syndrome who were sequenced included six with active disease and eight in remission.

The CDR3 contains 14 residues. J lost 1 base, V lost 6 bases, and 5 bases had no gene match. Random hexamers were used to reverse transcribe roughly 0.45 to 1 ug of RNA. TCRdb redid the calling of the immunoSEQ multiplex PCR reads with MiXCR, one entry per CDR3 protein. The sample consists of around 170,000 distinct CDR3 sequences, 95% of them appearing once. It was negative isolation that provided the CD8+ and CD4+ T cells, whereas TEMRA cells were enriched by FACS. The chain combines TRBV12-3 or TRBV12-4 with TRBJ2-7; 8 bases match TRBD1. Source material: CD4+ T cells from PBMCs. The source is a human donor with Susac syndrome. The CDR3 bases are TGTGCCAGCAGCGGACAGGGTCTTTCCTACGAGCAGTACTTC. Its translation is CASSGQGLSYEQYF.